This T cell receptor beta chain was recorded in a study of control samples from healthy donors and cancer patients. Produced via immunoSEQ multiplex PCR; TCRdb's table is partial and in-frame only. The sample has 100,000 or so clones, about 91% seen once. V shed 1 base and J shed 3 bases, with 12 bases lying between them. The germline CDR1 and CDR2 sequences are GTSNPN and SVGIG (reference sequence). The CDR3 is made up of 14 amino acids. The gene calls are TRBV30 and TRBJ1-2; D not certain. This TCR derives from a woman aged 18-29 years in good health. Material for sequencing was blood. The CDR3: CAWSAGISDYGYTF. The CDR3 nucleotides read TGTGCCTGGAGTGCCGGAATCTCGGACTATGGCTACACCTTC.